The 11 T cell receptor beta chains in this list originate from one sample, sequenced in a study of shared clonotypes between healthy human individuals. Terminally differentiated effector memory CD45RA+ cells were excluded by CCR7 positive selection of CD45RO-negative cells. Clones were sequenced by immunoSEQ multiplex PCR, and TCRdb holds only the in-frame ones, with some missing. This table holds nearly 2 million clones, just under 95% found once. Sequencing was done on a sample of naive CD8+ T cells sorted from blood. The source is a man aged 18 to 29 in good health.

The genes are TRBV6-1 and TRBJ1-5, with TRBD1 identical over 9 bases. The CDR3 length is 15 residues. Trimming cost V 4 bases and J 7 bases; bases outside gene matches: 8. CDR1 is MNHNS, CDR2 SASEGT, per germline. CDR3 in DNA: TGTGCCAGCAGTGGCCGGGACAGGGAATACCAGCCCCAGCATTTT. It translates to CASSGRDREYQPQHF.

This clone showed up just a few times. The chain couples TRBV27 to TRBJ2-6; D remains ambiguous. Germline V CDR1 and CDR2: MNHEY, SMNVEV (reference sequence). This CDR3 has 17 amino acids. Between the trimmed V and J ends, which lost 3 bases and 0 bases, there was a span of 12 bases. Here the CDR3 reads CASSFVHSDSGANVLTF. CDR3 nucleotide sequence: TGTGCCAGCAGTTTTGTACACTCGGACTCTGGGGCCAACGTCCTGACTTTC.

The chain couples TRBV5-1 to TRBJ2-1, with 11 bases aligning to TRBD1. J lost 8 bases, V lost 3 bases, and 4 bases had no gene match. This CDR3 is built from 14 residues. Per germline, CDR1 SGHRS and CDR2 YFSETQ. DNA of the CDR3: TGCGCCAGCAGCTGGGGACAGGGGGGCTATGAGCAGTTCTTC. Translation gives CASSWGQGGYEQFF.

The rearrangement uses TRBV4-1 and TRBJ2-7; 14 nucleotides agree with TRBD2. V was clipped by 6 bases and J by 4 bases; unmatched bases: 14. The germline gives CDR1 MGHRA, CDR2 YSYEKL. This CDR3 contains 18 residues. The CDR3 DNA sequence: TGCGCCAGCAGTCTTGAACCCGGGACTAGCGGGAGTTCTTACGAGCAGTACTTC. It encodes CASSLEPGTSGSSYEQYF.

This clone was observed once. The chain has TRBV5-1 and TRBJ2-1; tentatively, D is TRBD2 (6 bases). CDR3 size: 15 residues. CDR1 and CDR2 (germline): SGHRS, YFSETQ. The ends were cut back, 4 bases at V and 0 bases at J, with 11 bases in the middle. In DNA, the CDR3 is TGCGCCAGCAGCGTACTTAGCGGCTCCTACAATGAGCAGTTCTTC. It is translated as CASSVLSGSYNEQFF.

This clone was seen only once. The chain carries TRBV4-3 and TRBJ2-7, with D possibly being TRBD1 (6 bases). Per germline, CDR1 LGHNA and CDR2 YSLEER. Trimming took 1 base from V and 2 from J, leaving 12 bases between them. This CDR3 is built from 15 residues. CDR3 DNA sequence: TGCGCCAGCAGCCAAGGCCAGACAGGACCCTACGAGCAGTACTTC. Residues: CASSQGQTGPYEQYF.

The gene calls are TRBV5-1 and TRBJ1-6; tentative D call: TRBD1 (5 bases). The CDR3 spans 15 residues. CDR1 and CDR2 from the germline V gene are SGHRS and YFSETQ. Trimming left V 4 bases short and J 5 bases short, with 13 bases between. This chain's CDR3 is CASSGIDSDNSPLHF. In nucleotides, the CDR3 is TGCGCCAGCAGCGGGATCGACAGTGATAATTCACCCCTCCACTTT. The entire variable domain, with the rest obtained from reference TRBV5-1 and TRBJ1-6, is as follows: KAGVTQTPRYLIKTRGQQVTLSCSPISGHRSVSWYQQTPGQGLQFLFEYFSETQRNKGNFPGRFSGRQFSNSRSEMNVSTLELGDSALYLCASSGIDSDNSPLHFGNGTRLTVT.

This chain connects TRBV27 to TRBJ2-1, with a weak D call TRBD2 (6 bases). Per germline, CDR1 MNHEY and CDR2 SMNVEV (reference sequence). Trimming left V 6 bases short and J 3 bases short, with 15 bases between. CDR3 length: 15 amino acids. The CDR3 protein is CASSMTGEFYNEQFF. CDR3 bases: TGTGCCAGCAGCATGACGGGAGAATTCTACAATGAGCAGTTCTTC.

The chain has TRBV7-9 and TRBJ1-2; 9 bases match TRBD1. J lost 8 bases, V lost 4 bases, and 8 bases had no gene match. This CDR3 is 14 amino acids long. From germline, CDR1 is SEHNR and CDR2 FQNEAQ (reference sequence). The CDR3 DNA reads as TGTGCCAGCAGCTCGACCGGGACAGGGTACGGCTACACCTTC. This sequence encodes CASSSTGTGYGYTF.

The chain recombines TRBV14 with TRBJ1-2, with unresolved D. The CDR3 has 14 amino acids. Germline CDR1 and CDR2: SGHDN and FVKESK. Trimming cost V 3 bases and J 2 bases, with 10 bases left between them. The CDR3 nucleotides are TGTGCCAGCAGCCACTGGACCGAGAACTATGGCTACACCTTC. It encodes CASSHWTENYGYTF.

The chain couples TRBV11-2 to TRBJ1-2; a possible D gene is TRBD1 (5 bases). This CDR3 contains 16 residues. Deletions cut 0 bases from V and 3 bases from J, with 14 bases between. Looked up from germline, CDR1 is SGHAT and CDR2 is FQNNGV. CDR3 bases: TGTGCCAGCAGCTTAGATCGGGAAGGGGCGGACTATGGCTACACCTTC. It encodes CASSLDREGADYGYTF.